This T cell receptor beta chain comes out of a study of blood T cell repertoires in COVID-19. The germline V and J ends were trimmed by 5 bases and 5 bases, with 14 bases remaining between them. The CDR3 has 14 amino acids. From germline, CDR1 is SGHTA and CDR2 FQGTGA. TCRdb's copy holds only in-frame clones and misses some; the assay was immunoSEQ multiplex PCR. The sample contains some 230,000 clones, roughly 83% of which appear only once. Sequencing was carried out using PBMCs or T cells enriched from blood (not recorded which). The genes are TRBV7-3 and TRBJ2-3, with D perhaps TRBD2 (5 bases). The sequence was collected from a woman between 35 and 50 years old with acute COVID-19. CDR3 sequence (DNA): TGTGCCAGCAGCACTAATGGACGGGGAGATACGCAGTATTTT. This encodes CASSTNGRGDTQYF.